This T cell receptor beta chain was profiled in a study of cytomegalovirus exposure and HLA in healthy donors. Findings and caveats of the study: Most TCRs appeared rarely, but some public TCRs recurred in many donors.

This CDR3 comprises 14 residues. The germline V gene has CDR1 SGHDT and CDR2 YYEEEE. Losses at the gene ends were 7 bases for V and 2 bases for J; bases not matched to a gene: 7. 60 Vbeta and 13 Jbeta primers were used in PCR. The repertoire was sequenced with immunoSEQ multiplex PCR; TCRdb's copy has only in-frame clones and lacks some. The data hold about 160,000 clones, with 65% to 85% observed a single time. Regarding this clone: The antigen is undetermined.

The chain employs TRBV5-6 and TRBJ2-7; 9 bases agree with TRBD1. Sequencing was carried out using PBMCs. The receptor comes from a woman aged 18 to 35 in good health and CMV-seronegative. CDR3 loop: CASGGTGLPYEQYF. Written as DNA, the CDR3 is TGTGCCAGCGGTGGGACAGGGCTACCCTACGAGCAGTACTTC. The whole variable domain, remainder taken from reference TRBV5-6 and TRBJ2-7, is DAGVTQSPTHLIKTRGQQVTLRCSPKSGHDTVSWYQQALGQGPQFIFQYYEEEERQRGNFPDRFSGHQFPNYSSELNVNALLLGDSALYLCASGGTGLPYEQYFGPGTRLTVT.